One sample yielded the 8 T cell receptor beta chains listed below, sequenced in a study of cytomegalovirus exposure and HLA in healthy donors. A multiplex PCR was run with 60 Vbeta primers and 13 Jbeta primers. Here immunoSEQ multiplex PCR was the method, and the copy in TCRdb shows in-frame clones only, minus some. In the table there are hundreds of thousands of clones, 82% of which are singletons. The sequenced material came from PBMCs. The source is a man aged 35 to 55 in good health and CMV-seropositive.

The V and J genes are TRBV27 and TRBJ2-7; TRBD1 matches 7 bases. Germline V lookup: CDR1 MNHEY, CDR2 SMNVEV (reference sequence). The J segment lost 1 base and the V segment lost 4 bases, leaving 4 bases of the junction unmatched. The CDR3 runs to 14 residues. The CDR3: CASSSAGGSYEQYF. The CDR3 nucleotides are TGTGCCAGCAGTTCCGCAGGGGGATCCTACGAGCAGTACTTC.

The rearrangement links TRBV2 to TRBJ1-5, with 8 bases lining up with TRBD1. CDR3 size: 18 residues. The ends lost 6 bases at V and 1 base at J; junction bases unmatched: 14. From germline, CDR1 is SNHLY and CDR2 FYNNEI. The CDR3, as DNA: TGTGCCAGCAGGAAGGGGGACAGGTCGTCGGGGAGCAATCAGCCCCAGCATTTT. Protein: CASRKGDRSSGSNQPQHF.

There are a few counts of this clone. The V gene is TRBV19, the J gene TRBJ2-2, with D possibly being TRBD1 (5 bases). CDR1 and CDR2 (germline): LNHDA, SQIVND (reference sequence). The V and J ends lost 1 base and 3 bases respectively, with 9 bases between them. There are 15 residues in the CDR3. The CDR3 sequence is CASSIAAGHTGELFF. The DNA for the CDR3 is TGTGCCAGTAGTATAGCGGCAGGGCACACCGGGGAGCTGTTTTTT.

The CDR3 DNA reads TGTGCCAGCTCACCACAAACAGGGGACAGGACTGAAGCTTTCTTT. It encodes CASSPQTGDRTEAFF. The chain has TRBV18 and TRBJ1-1; 8 nucleotides align to TRBD1. CDR1 KGHSH and CDR2 LQKENI come from the germline V gene. With V trimmed by 1 base and J by 5 bases, 6 bases remained unmatched. CDR3 length equals 15 residues.

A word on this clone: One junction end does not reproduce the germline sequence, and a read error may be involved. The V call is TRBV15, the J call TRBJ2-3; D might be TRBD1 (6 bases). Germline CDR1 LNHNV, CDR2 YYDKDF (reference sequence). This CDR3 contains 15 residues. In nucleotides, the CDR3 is TGTGCCACCAGAAGAGCCAAGGGGGTCACAGATACGCAGTATTTT. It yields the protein CATRRAKGVTDTQYF.

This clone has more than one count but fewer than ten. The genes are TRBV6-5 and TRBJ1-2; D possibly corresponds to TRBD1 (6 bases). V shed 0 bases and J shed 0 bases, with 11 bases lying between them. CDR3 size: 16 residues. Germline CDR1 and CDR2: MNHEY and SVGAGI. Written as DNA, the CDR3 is TGTGCCAGCAGTTACTCGGGGGGGGCTACTAACTATGGCTACACCTTC. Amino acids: CASSYSGGATNYGYTF.

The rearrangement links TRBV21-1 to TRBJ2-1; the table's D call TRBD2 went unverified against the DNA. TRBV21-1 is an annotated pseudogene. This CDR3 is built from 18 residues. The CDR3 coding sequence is TGTGCCAGCATCCCAGAGGAGAGCGGGTCCCGACCTTACAATGAGCAGTTCTTC. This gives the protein CASIPEESGSRPYNEQFF.

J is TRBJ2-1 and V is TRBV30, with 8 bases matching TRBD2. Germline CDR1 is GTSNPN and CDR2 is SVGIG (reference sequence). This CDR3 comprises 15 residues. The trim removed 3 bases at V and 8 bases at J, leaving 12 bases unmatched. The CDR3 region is CAWSPGTSFADEQFF. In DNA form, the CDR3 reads TGTGCCTGGAGCCCCGGGACTAGTTTCGCCGATGAGCAGTTCTTC.